The rows below give T cell receptor beta chains drawn from one sample of a study of human T cells and chemical hapten exposure. One entry per CDR3 protein, called by TCRdb with MiXCR from the RACE reads. The sample includes tens of thousands of distinct CDR3 sequences, 13% to 15% of them seen just once. The input for sequencing was whole blood, taken in connection with sensitization to the hapten diphenylcyclopropenone (DPC). Receptor source: a woman between 45 and 60 years old with alopecia areata. Some clones in this sample may be carry-over from other donors' samples. The CDR3 runs from the conserved cysteine through the conserved F or W. A D gene is named only where the DNA matches it firmly. Expanded clones are given a class, and other clones once, few, many or no size at all.

clone_size,j_call,v_call,d_call,cdr3_aa,cdr3_nt
few,TRBJ1-3,TRBV18,TRBD1,CASSFGPDRAAGNTIYF,TGTGCCAGCTCGTTCGGACCGGACAGGGCAGCTGGAAACACCATATATTTT
many,TRBJ2-3,TRBV20-1,.,CSASQGKSTDTQYF,TGCAGTGCTAGTCAGGGCAAGTCCACAGATACGCAGTATTTT
many,TRBJ1-2,TRBV6-1,TRBD1,CASSEGPGQHYGYTF,TGTGCCAGCAGTGAAGGCCCGGGACAGCACTATGGCTACACCTTC
few,TRBJ1-3,TRBV5-6,.,CASSNVGRPSGNTIYF,TGTGCCAGCAGCAATGTGGGACGCCCCTCTGGAAACACCATATATTTT
.,TRBJ2-4,TRBV19,.,CASSIALGLTKNIQYF,TGTGCCAGTAGTATAGCCCTGGGCCTAACCAAAAACATTCAGTACTTC
.,TRBJ1-5,TRBV30,.,CAWTTGFSNQPQHF,TGTGCCTGGACTACAGGATTTAGCAATCAGCCCCAGCATTTT
.,TRBJ2-5,TRBV28,.,CASRGLEGTQYF,TGTGCCAGCCGGGGGCTAGAGGGGACCCAGTACTTC
few,TRBJ1-2,TRBV4-3,.,CASSQDFAGLSYGYTF,TGCGCCAGCAGCCAAGATTTTGCAGGACTGAGCTATGGCTACACCTTC
few,TRBJ2-3,TRBV4-3,TRBD1,CASSQDSGQGVTDTQYF,TGCGCCAGCAGCCAAGATTCCGGACAGGGTGTCACAGATACGCAGTATTTT
.,TRBJ1-4,TRBV3-1,.,CASSQGGQFNEKLFF,TGTGCCAGCAGCCAAGGCGGGCAGTTTAATGAAAAACTGTTTTTT
.,TRBJ2-2,TRBV27,.,CASSLMGAFNGELFF,TGTGCCAGCAGTCTAATGGGGGCATTTAACGGGGAGCTGTTTTTT
.,TRBJ2-3,TRBV28,.,CASRADTTDTQYF,TGTGCCAGCAGAGCGGATACCACAGATACGCAGTATTTT
few,TRBJ2-5,TRBV7-2,TRBD2,CASSLNVAGGGETQYF,TGTGCCAGCAGCTTAAACGTAGCGGGAGGCGGAGAGACCCAGTACTTC
few,TRBJ2-1,TRBV27,TRBD2,CASSQGLANYNEQFF,TGTGCCAGCAGCCAGGGACTAGCGAATTACAATGAGCAGTTCTTC
many,TRBJ2-1,TRBV20-1,TRBD1,CSAGQGSLNEQFF,TGCAGTGCCGGACAGGGGTCTTTGAATGAGCAGTTCTTC
.,TRBJ2-2,TRBV12-3/TRBV12-4,TRBD2,CASRLGAASGRRNTGELFF,TGTGCCAGCAGATTGGGGGCGGCTAGCGGGAGGAGGAACACCGGGGAGCTGTTTTTT
.,TRBJ2-7,TRBV7-6,.,CASSNLDLSDEQYF,TGTGCCAGCAGCAACTTGGACTTGAGCGACGAGCAGTACTTC
few,TRBJ1-5,TRBV3-1,.,CASSQGSSGSNQPQHF,TGTGCCAGCAGCCAAGGTAGCAGCGGGAGCAATCAGCCCCAGCATTTT
.,TRBJ1-3,TRBV20-1,.,CSAQRDSTLGNTIYF,TGCAGTGCTCAGAGAGACAGCACTCTTGGAAACACCATATATTTT
.,TRBJ2-3,TRBV10-3,.,CAISGHPRGQARTDTQYF,TGTGCCATCAGTGGCCATCCCCGCGGCCAGGCGAGGACAGATACGCAGTATTTT